This T cell receptor (beta chain) was found in a study of cytomegalovirus exposure and HLA in healthy donors (dated by TCRdb to about 2017). Concerning the study at large: An earlier analysis of fewer than 750 of the donors reported approximately 300 Gb of sequence data and 95 million to 130 million unique TCR beta sequences obtained from approximately 180 million T cells. High-throughput TCR immunosequencing, statistical association of individual TCRs with disease status, and machine learning were combined to predict cytomegalovirus infection status. The T cell repertoires of some 700 subjects were profiled by immunosequencing and related to cytomegalovirus serostatus. Alongside the repertoire data, information on donor age, sex, ethnicity and CMV serostatus was compiled. All discovery cohort repertoires had been generated on a single sequencing platform. To decide whether each TCR beta V gene segment behaved as functional or pseudogenic, an earlier analysis of some 580 of the donors relied on high-throughput TCR beta sequencing. The study aimed to test whether cataloging public T cell receptors could reveal signatures of past pathogen exposure. Typing coverage varied by locus: roughly 629-640 donors for A, B, C, DRB1 and DQB1; roughly 560 for DQA1; more than 600 for DPA1; about 450 for DPB1. A later genetic analysis took genome-wide SNP genotypes for about 55% of the roughly 700 donors and used that subset as a discovery cohort. Class I and class II HLA loci were covered by the typing at four-digit resolution. Rather than using new phenotypic data, the later analysis identified candidate immune exposures from TCR beta sequences and from how often those sequences occurred across donors. Along with the 666-subject first cohort, a separate validation cohort of over a hundred different subjects was used. In a later analysis, previously published TCR beta repertoires from 666 donors were re-analyzed and high-resolution HLA genotyping was added so that TCR occurrence patterns could be studied. Among 300 to 450 genotyped donors of the cohort, an average of roughly 240,000 unique TCR beta nucleotide sequences were sequenced per donor, approximately 20% of them non-productive. Of the roughly 400 genotyped donors, 81% fell in the genetic ancestry cluster associated with self-reported Caucasian donors. About 5 DR-DQ haplotypes were handled as single units for association and clustering, since linkage in the cohort was strong. Roughly 300 gigabases of sequencing data and roughly 80 million unique TCR sequences made up an early release that covered over 550 HLA-typed donors.

The library was prepared using the immunoSEQ multiplex PCR assay. The multiplex PCR relied on a mix of 60 forward primers for TCR Vbeta segments and 13 reverse primers for TCR Jbeta segments. A multiplex PCR assay on genomic DNA amplified the CDR3 region of rearranged TCR beta genes. The amplified TCR beta libraries were sequenced on the Illumina HiSeq System as 87-base-pair reads. As for the original processing: In a later analysis, tens of millions of unique TCR beta chains were counted across the approximately 620 repertoires, and roughly 11 million of these chains were shared by at least two donors. Raw reads were error-corrected and collapsed into unique sequences with a nearest-neighbor algorithm that merged closely related sequences to remove PCR and sequencing errors. V, D and J gene segments were assigned by aligning CDR3 sequences to IMGT reference sequences. For a sequence to be retained, a match of at least six nucleotides to both a V gene segment and a J gene segment was required. Rearrangements were called productive when the CDR3 lacked stop codons and stayed in frame with V and J; all others were non-productive. CDR3 was defined according to IMGT convention as the region running from the second conserved V-encoded cysteine to the conserved J-encoded phenylalanine. The earlier analysis of about 500 of the donors excluded sequences that lacked an unambiguous match to a single V gene segment. In an earlier analysis of around 600 of the donors, V segments were called functional above 56.7% productive rearrangements and were called segregating when the between-donor standard deviation exceeded 5%. A statistical classification framework was built to diagnose cytomegalovirus status from the catalog of TCR beta chain sequences. In a later analysis, V and J genes were assigned by comparing TCR nucleotide sequences against IMGT/GENE-DB human TR gene sequences. The TCRdist pipeline was used in a later analysis to assign CDR3 sequences and most-parsimonious VDJ recombination scenarios. In a later analysis, every TCR beta chain was defined by the combination of its CDR3 amino acid sequence and its V-gene family, and reads without a unique V-gene family were dropped. To address suspected cross-contamination and a sequencing artifact, a later analysis removed roughly 580 highly shared, low-generation-probability nucleotide sequences. For each public chain, a later analysis derived a clonal expansion index from normalized ranks of inferred template counts within each repertoire. In a later analysis, generation probabilities were computed using a VDJ recombination model fitted to out-of-frame rearrangements, and the results were checked against IGoR. Hypergeometric tests were used in a later analysis to score TCR-TCR, TCR-HLA and TCR-CMV co-occurrence, with a repertoire-size bias correction applied to the TCR pairs. To estimate false discovery rates, a later analysis permuted the HLA or CMV assignments 20 times. In a later analysis, co-occurring TCRs were grouped using DBSCAN, and TCRdist sequence similarity was added for clustering within HLA-allele-positive subsets. Repertoires with fewer than 30,000 or more than 120,000 public chains, plus five repertoires with anomalous nucleotide sharing, were excluded from co-occurrence clustering. TCRdb mirrors the immuneACCESS table, restricted to in-frame sequences. Some clones are absent from its copies; in checked studies, under half trace to an unresolved V gene, and the reason for the others is unknown. That table furnishes V, J and clone size, whereas the DNA furnished D and trimming. Present in this sample are 150,000 to 200,000 clones, roughly 80% of which were seen just once. The ten largest make up about 0.26% of the sample.

The cohort was made up of around 720 healthy bone marrow donors. At the time of sampling, every cohort member was nominally healthy, though immune exposures that went unrecorded were likely present. The donor was CMV seronegative and belonged to the group of over 350 seronegative cohort members. A peripheral blood sample was provided by each donor, and peripheral blood mononuclear cells were used for TCR beta sequencing. Genomic DNA extraction from the blood cell samples was performed with the Qiagen DNeasy Blood Extraction Kit. The research as a whole found: A further reported finding was that TCR beta sequences accurately predicted the HLA-A and HLA-B alleles for most subjects in the first cohort. In vitro tests confirmed that a few of the cytomegalovirus-associated TCR beta chains recognize cytomegalovirus antigens. Most CMV-associated TCR beta chains appeared to be HLA-restricted in a later analysis, and the HLA associations seemed to be driven largely by CMV exposure. In a later analysis, HLA-associated TCR beta chains showed more clonal expansion and lower generation probabilities than non-associated chains that were equally common. The earlier analysis of approximately 590 of the donors excluded roughly 17 rarely observed V segments, including chromosome 9 orphons, because counts were too low. V-gene and J-gene trimming of TCR beta chains was associated with a missense DCLRE1C variant in a later genetic analysis, and the association was replicated in an independent cohort. A later genetic analysis reported fewer N-insertions in productive TCRs among donors in an Asian-associated ancestry cluster than the roughly 700-donor mean. According to a later analysis, TCR association rates differed among HLA loci, with DRB1 alleles showing the most associated TCRs and HLA-C alleles showing the fewest. Cytomegalovirus status was reported to be diagnosed by the classifier with high specificity and sensitivity in both the original and validation cohorts. Presence/absence analyses assumed roughly uniform sequencing depth across donors, an assumption that may not hold. At a false discovery rate of 0.05, a later analysis linked around 15,000 TCR beta sequences to specific HLA alleles. CMV serostatus was the only immune exposure information available for the cohort. In an earlier analysis of some 550 of the donors, most TCR beta V segments were observed in productive rearrangements about 90% or about 30% of the time, broadly matching IMGT annotations. Assigning TCR associations to individual alleles was difficult when HLA alleles, especially DR and DQ, strongly co-occurred. Only TCR beta chains were sequenced in this cohort, and the absence of alpha or paired-chain data limited detectable features. According to the authors, the approach could potentially be generalized to other disease states and immunological phenotypes. Linkage disequilibrium might explain the correlated functional status among segregating V segments, but an unknown experimental factor could not be excluded. Because HLA typing was missing for some donors at each locus, association tests included only the typed subset. The sequencing pipeline was judged likely to have produced a cluster of highly shared sequence variants as a technical artifact. Most TCR sequences were observed very rarely across donors, whereas some public TCRs were present in many individuals. The study listed 150 to 200 TCR beta chains as associated with cytomegalovirus. According to a later analysis, parvovirus B19, influenza, CMV and Epstein-Barr virus appeared linked to several top co-occurrence clusters.

This clone was seen a few times. Its antigen remains undetermined. Within one base of it there is no much larger clone, and no base qualities were kept. The receptor was isolated from a boy aged 5-17 years in good health and CMV-seronegative. Sequenced input: PBMCs.

The CDR3 protein: CASSLVPGAEKLFF. In nucleotide form, the sequence is TGTGCCAGCAGCCTTGTGCCCGGTGCTGAAAAACTGTTTTTT. The chain joins TRBV11-2 to TRBJ1-4, with the D segment identity uncertain. Inclusive of the bounding cysteine and phenylalanine, the CDR3 is 14 residues long. Only the CDR3 part of the read is kept: 42 bases, read in frame from the first base. The trim is 5 bases for V and 7 bases for J, with a gap of 14 bases between the germline ends. The germline V gene provides CDR1 SGHAT and CDR2 FQNNGV.